This T cell receptor beta chain originates from a study of shared clonotypes between healthy human individuals. Study observations and caveats: Rarefaction demonstrated incomplete sorted-subset sequencing despite large depth. Clonotype sharing across a few donors was observed for about 5.5% of naive CD4 clonotypes.

V lost 8 bases to trimming and J lost 4 bases; unmatched junction nucleotides: 6. Germline assignment: CDR1 SEHNR and CDR2 FQNEAQ (reference sequence). CDR3 length: 13 residues. Investigators spread the genomic DNA of each subset evenly over several immunoSEQ plates. Per the study methods: ImmunoSEQ output held junction-only sequences without quality scores, so filtering differed. The data were produced by immunoSEQ multiplex PCR, yet TCRdb's version contains in-frame clones alone and is incomplete. V, J and clone size derive from that table, while D and trimming were established from the DNA sequence. Here the sample spans around 1.9 million clones, around 95% being singletons. This clone has just one count. Its specificity is not known. Terminally differentiated effector memory CD45RA+ cells were excluded by CCR7 positive selection of CD45RO-negative cells.

The chain combines TRBV7-9 with TRBJ2-5; 8 nucleotides agree with TRBD1. This TCR was sampled from a man aged 18 to 30 in good health. Some clones in this sample may be carry-over from other donors' samples. Source material: naive CD8+ T cells from PBMCs. In nucleotides, the CDR3 is TGTGCCAGCGGGACCAGGGGGCTAGAGACCCAGTACTTC. Residues: CASGTRGLETQYF.